These 20 T cell receptor beta chains were sequenced from one sample in a study of blood T cell repertoires in COVID-19. TCRdb's table, derived via immunoSEQ multiplex PCR, lists solely in-frame clones and lacks some. This sample has 60,000 to 75,000 clones, with around 87% found just once. Sequencing was carried out using peripheral blood. Receptors were obtained from a man aged 55 to 70 with acute or convalescent COVID-19.

This rearrangement joins TRBV5-4 to TRBJ1-1; no reliable D call. V shed 3 bases and J shed 1 base, with 10 bases lying between them. The germline V gene has CDR1 SGHNT and CDR2 YYREEE (reference sequence). This CDR3 has 14 amino acids. The CDR3 here is CASSSGLGNTEAFF. In nucleotides, the CDR3 is TGTGCCAGCAGCTCTGGCCTAGGGAACACTGAAGCTTTCTTT. Based on the CDR3 plus reference TRBV5-4 and TRBJ1-1, the full variable domain is ETGVTQSPTHLIKTRGQQVTLRCSSQSGHNTVSWYQQALGQGPQFIFQYYREEENGRGNFPPRFSGLQFPNYSSELNVNALELDDSALYLCASSSGLGNTEAFFGQGTRLTVV.

This chain uses TRBV27 with TRBJ1-1; a possible D gene is TRBD1 (5 bases). CDR1 is MNHEY, CDR2 SMNVEV, per germline (reference sequence). This CDR3 spans 13 amino acids. Trimming left V 5 bases short and J 4 bases short, with 11 bases between. The CDR3 sequence is CASSHGGLTEAFF. The CDR3 bases are TGTGCCAGCAGTCACGGGGGTCTCACTGAAGCTTTCTTT.

The V gene is TRBV18, the J gene TRBJ1-3; D unclear. Germline assignment: CDR1 KGHSH and CDR2 LQKENI. The ends were cut back, 2 bases at V and 4 bases at J, with 6 bases in the middle. This CDR3 spans 13 amino acids. The DNA of the CDR3 is TGTGCCAGCTCACCAGAGCTAGGAAACACCATATATTTT. As protein: CASSPELGNTIYF.

The rearrangement links TRBV3-1 (or the pseudogene TRBV3-2) to TRBJ1-1, with D possibly being TRBD1 (5 bases). This CDR3 spans 14 amino acids. Germline V CDR1 and CDR2: LGHDT, YNNKEL (reference sequence). V dropped 4 bases and J dropped 1 base, with 10 bases sitting between them. The CDR3 nucleotides read TGTGCCAGCAGCCGCGCCCAGGGGAACACTGAAGCTTTCTTT. Amino acids: CASSRAQGNTEAFF.

V usage is TRBV2 and J usage is TRBJ1-3; TRBD1 matches 8 bases. The CDR3 length is 16 residues. Losses at the gene ends were 7 bases for V and 2 bases for J; bases not matched to a gene: 10. Germline V gives CDR1 SNHLY, CDR2 FYNNEI. The CDR3 DNA follows: TGTGCCAGCAACCCTTCTAGACAGGGGCCTGGAAACACCATATATTTT. Translation gives CASNPSRQGPGNTIYF. Together with reference TRBV2 and TRBJ1-3, the CDR3 gives the full variable domain: EPEVTQTPSHQVTQMGQEVILRCVPISNHLYFYWYRQILGQKVEFLVSFYNNEISEKSEIFDDQFSVERPDGSNFTLKIRSTKLEDSAMYFCASNPSRQGPGNTIYFGEGSWLTVV.

V and J are TRBV19 and TRBJ2-5; the D gene is possibly TRBD2 (6 bases). V gave up 4 bases and J gave up 3 bases, with 6 bases separating them. The CDR3 has 12 amino acids. CDR1 is LNHDA and CDR2 is SQIVND in the germline V gene (reference sequence). CDR3 DNA: TGTGCCAGTAGTACGGGGGAAGAGACCCAGTACTTC. It is translated as CASSTGEETQYF.

V and J are TRBV7-2 and TRBJ1-5; D remains unclear. The CDR3 consists of 14 residues. Trimming stripped 2 bases from V and 0 bases from J, with 5 bases between. Germline V lookup: CDR1 SGHTA, CDR2 FQGNSA. CDR3 in amino acids: CASSLTSSNQPQHF. CDR3 DNA sequence: TGTGCCAGCAGCTTAACATCTAGCAATCAGCCCCAGCATTTT.

The chain links TRBV11-2 to TRBJ1-1; 8 bases agree with TRBD1. The J segment lost 3 bases and the V segment lost 5 bases, leaving 2 bases of the junction unmatched. Germline V gene sequence: CDR1 SGHAT, CDR2 FQNNGV. The CDR3 consists of 13 residues. The CDR3 loop reads CASSEQGDTEAFF. In nucleotides, the CDR3 is TGTGCCAGCAGCGAACAGGGGGACACTGAAGCTTTCTTT.

The J gene is TRBJ2-1, the V gene TRBV9, with 12 nucleotides matching TRBD2. Trimming at V came to 3 bases and at J to 4 bases, leaving 5 bases not matched to a gene. The CDR3 totals 16 residues. CDR1 and CDR2 from the germline V gene are SGDLS and YYNGEE. In nucleotides, the CDR3 is TGTGCCAGCAGCGAAACTAGCGGGGGGATTTACAATGAGCAGTTCTTC. Protein product: CASSETSGGIYNEQFF.

The chain has TRBV6-5 and TRBJ1-4, with a possible D match to TRBD1 (6 bases). The length of the CDR3 is 14 residues. The germline gives CDR1 MNHEY, CDR2 SVGAGI. V was cut by 7 bases and J by 6 bases, with 15 bases left in between. The CDR3 loop reads CASKYGGLDEKLFF. CDR3 DNA: TGTGCCAGCAAGTACGGGGGGCTGGATGAAAAACTGTTTTTT.

This sequence joins TRBV19 and TRBJ2-4, with TRBD2 as a possible D gene (5 bases). Trimming took off 0 bases at V and 10 bases at J, with 10 bases between the two ends. The CDR3 consists of 13 residues. Germline V gene lookup returns CDR1 LNHDA and CDR2 SQIVND (reference sequence). In nucleotides, the CDR3 is TGTGCCAGTAGTATAGACGGGATAGGGATTCAGTACTTC. It translates to CASSIDGIGIQYF.

This clone turned up a few times. The chain is built from TRBV27 and TRBJ1-6; D is perhaps TRBD1 (6 bases). The CDR3 length is 15 residues. CDR1 is MNHEY and CDR2 is SMNVEV in the germline V gene (reference sequence). V shed 5 bases and J shed 3 bases, with 11 bases lying between them. CDR3 DNA sequence: TGTGCCAGCAGTACAATACAGGGCTATAATTCACCCCTCCACTTT. Residues: CASSTIQGYNSPLHF.

This clone is a singleton in its sample. One end of the junction fails to match germline, which may point to a read error. V is TRBV28 and J is TRBJ2-5; 8 bases match TRBD1. CDR3 length: 11 amino acids. Germline CDR1 MDHEN, CDR2 SYDVKM. In nucleotides, the CDR3 is TGTGCCAGCAGTTCTTCAGGGGGCTGGCACTTC. It encodes CASSSSGGWHF.

The chain carries TRBV4-1 and TRBJ2-2, with D tentatively TRBD2 (6 bases). The germline V gene encodes CDR1 MGHRA and CDR2 YSYEKL. The length of the CDR3 is 15 residues. V lost 0 bases, J lost 4 bases, and 9 bases lay in between. The CDR3 DNA is TGCGCCAGCAGCCAAGAGTCGGGACTCACCGGGGAGCTGTTTTTT. Residues: CASSQESGLTGELFF.

The chain is built from TRBV7-9 and TRBJ2-1; D is perhaps TRBD1 (6 bases). CDR3 length: 16 residues. Germline loops: CDR1 SEHNR, CDR2 FQNEAQ (reference sequence). V dropped 2 bases and J dropped 5 bases, with 16 bases sitting between them. The CDR3 region is CASSLFLGHPNNEQFF. CDR3 bases: TGTGCCAGCAGCTTATTTCTGGGACACCCAAACAATGAGCAGTTCTTC.

The chain couples TRBV6-5 to TRBJ2-7; 8 positions agree with TRBD2. The V and J ends lost 2 bases and 2 bases, in that order; junction bases with no gene match: 2. The CDR3 is 14 residues long. CDR1 and CDR2 from the germline V gene are MNHEY and SVGAGI. DNA of the CDR3: TGTGCCAGCAGTTACCGGGGGGGCACCTACGAGCAGTACTTC. Residues: CASSYRGGTYEQYF.

This sequence joins TRBV30 and TRBJ2-4; D is perhaps TRBD1 (5 bases). The length of the CDR3 is 16 residues. Between the trimmed V and J ends, which lost 2 bases and 0 bases, there was a span of 14 bases. Germline V gene lookup returns CDR1 GTSNPN and CDR2 SVGIG (reference sequence). The CDR3 DNA is TGTGCCTGGAGTCCATACAGGAGCCGAGCCAAAAACATTCAGTACTTC. Translating gives CAWSPYRSRAKNIQYF. Combining the CDR3 with reference TRBV30 and TRBJ2-4 gives the whole variable domain SQTIHQWPATLVQPVGSPLSLECTVEGTSNPNLYWYRQAAGRGLQLLFYSVGIGQISSEVPQNLSASRPQDRQFILSSKKLLLSDSGFYLCAWSPYRSRAKNIQYFGAGTRLSVL.

This clone is a singleton in its sample. This rearrangement joins TRBV10-3 to TRBJ1-2; TRBD1 aligns across 8 bases. The CDR3 spans 16 residues. CDR1 ENHRY and CDR2 SYGVKD come from the germline V gene. The V gene end was trimmed by 0 bases and the J gene end by 5 bases; junction bases not matched to a gene: 8. Here the CDR3 DNA reads TGTGCCATCAGTGAGTCGCAGGGGGCAGCCTTTTATGGCTACACCTTC. Translated, it gives CAISESQGAAFYGYTF.

The chain carries TRBV4-2 and TRBJ1-1; a possible D gene is TRBD1 (5 bases). Trimming cost V 4 bases and J 0 bases, with 15 bases left between them. The V gene's germline CDR1 is LGHNA and CDR2 YNFKEQ. This CDR3 spans 16 amino acids. CDR3 sequence (DNA): TGTGCCAGCAGCCGCCTTTCGGGACTCATGAACACTGAAGCTTTCTTT. It codes for CASSRLSGLMNTEAFF.

V usage is TRBV9 and J usage is TRBJ2-2; D is possibly TRBD2 (5 bases). Trimming stripped 6 bases from V and 3 bases from J, with 18 bases between. The CDR3 spans 16 residues. Germline CDR1 and CDR2: SGDLS and YYNGEE. CDR3 nucleotides: TGTGCCAGCAACCCTAATCTAGCCGGTCACACCGGGGAGCTGTTTTTT. Translation gives CASNPNLAGHTGELFF.